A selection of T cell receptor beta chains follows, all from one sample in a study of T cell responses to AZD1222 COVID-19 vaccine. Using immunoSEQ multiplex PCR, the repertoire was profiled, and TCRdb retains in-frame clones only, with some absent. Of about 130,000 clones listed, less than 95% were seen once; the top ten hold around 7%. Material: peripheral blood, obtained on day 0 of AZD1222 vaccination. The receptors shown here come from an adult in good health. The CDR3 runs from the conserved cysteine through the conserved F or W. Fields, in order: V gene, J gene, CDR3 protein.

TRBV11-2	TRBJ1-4	CASSLDKTPAANEKLFF
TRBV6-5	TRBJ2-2	CAGRDRMNTGELFF
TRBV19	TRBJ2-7	CASSITPSSYEQYF
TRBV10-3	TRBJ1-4	CAISGQGSNEKLFF
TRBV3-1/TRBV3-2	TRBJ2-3	CASSPLPSGGVTQYF
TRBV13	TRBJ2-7	CASSEASSYEQYF
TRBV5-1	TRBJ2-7	CASSLDNSYEQYF
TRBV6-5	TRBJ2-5	CASSYSDPFSQETQYF
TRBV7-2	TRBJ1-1	CASSSNSLNTEAFF
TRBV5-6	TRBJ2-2	CASRTGTRNTGELFF
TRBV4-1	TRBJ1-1	CASSQGGAGFF
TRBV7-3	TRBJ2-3	CASSSRQGTDTQYF
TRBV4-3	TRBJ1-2	CASSQDRGLYYGYTF
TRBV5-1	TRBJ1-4	CASSPNGENEKLFF
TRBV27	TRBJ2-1	CASSWDAGGRLIGQFF
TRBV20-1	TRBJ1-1	CSASYSWAFF
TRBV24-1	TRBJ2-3	CATSDSRRGAVHDTQYF
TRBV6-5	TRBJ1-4	CASSYRPNEKLFF
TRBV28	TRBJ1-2	CASRQEGGAYTF
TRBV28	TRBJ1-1	CASTGQGARDTEAFF
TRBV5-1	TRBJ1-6	CASSYGQGANSPLHF
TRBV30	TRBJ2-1	CAWSDSSYNEQFF
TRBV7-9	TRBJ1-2	CASSLEGYTF
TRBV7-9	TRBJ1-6	CASSSEGDSPLHF
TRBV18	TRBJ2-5	CASSPGGAETQYF
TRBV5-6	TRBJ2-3	CASSLRGSDTQYF
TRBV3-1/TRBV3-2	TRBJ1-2	CASSQDRVGTAGYGYTF
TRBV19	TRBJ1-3	CASSMDRGRLYRDTIYF
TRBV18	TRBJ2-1	CASSPRTGDNEQFF
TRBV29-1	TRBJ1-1	CSVRPQLNTEAFF
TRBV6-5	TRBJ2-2	CASSYEGTAGELFF
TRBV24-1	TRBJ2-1	CATTDGPHPYNEQFF
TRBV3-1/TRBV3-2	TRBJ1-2	CASSPRTGDGGYTF
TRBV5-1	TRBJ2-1	CASSASWASGGNEQFF
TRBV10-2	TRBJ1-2	CASSESRDRGYGYTF
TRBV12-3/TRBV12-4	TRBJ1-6	CASSLTDSPLHF
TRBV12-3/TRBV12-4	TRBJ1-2	CASSFADYGYTF
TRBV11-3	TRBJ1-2	CASSFSGGLPRSYGYTF
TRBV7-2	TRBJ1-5	CASSLRGNQPQHF
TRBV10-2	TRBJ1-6	CASRDRDNSPLHF
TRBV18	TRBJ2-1	CASSPPTGVPSNEQFF
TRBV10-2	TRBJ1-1	CASSESWGMDAFF
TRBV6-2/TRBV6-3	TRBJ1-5	CASSYGALGSNQPQHF
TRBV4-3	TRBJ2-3	CASSQGVRDRGADTQYF
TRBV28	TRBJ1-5	CASSLSGPGQGHQPQHF
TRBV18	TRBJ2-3	CASRLAIGGDTQYF
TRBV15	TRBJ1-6	CATSRGGSSGYSPLHF
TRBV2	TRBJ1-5	CASTATGVGQPQHF
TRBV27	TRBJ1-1	CASSFYRNTEAFF
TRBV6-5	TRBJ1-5	CASSWAGVGQPQHF
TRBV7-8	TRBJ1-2	CASSLGRDVAYGYTF
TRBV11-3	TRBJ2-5	CASSSMMEETQYF
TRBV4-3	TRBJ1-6	CASSQDNSPLHF
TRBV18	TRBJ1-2	CASSPGTYGYTF
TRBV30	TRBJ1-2	CAWSRDSGTDGGYTF